This record covers a single T cell receptor (beta chain). Its matching antigen is unknown. TCRdb itself ran the 5' RACE reads through MiXCR, one entry per CDR3 protein. In the table there are 350,000 to 500,000 distinct CDR3 sequences, less than 25% of which are singletons. This sample was taken from a study of T-cell memory formation after mild COVID-19. Study in general: Largely donor-specific sequence clusters came from two donors. Whole-study results and caveats: CD4/CD8 balance held among clones contracting day 15 to 85, and later expanders leaned CD4+. Second-wave clones peaking on day 37 lacked confirmed SARS-CoV-2 specificity. Largely, contracting CD4+ clones fell within CM and EM, and contracting CD8+ clones within EMRA.

In germline, CDR1 is MRHNA, CDR2 SNTAGT. CDR3 length: 16 amino acids. After removal of 0 bases from V and 4 bases from J, the junction contained 5 bases not matched to a gene. The sample taken for sequencing was PBMCs or a T cell subset sorted from them (not recorded which). The sequence was collected from an adult woman who had mild COVID-19 (a few samples of this study predate the infection). Cell type and time point are not known. The chain joins TRBV6-4 to TRBJ2-1, with TRBD2 identical over 8 bases. The CDR3 region is CASSDSGGGKYNEQFF. DNA of the CDR3: TGTGCCAGCAGTGACTCAGGCGGGGGGAAATACAATGAGCAGTTCTTC.